This T cell receptor (beta chain) was captured in a study of blood T cells in healthy people across ages. CDR1 is MNHNS and CDR2 is SASEGT in the germline V gene. The length of the CDR3 is 16 residues. V lost 1 base to trimming and J lost 0 bases, with 11 bases between them. Next came a second PCR, run for roughly 7 to 12 cycles, which used a sample-barcoded 5' primer along with a J-beta primer mix. Through a template-switch adaptor with 12 random nucleotides, each cDNA molecule received a tag. TCRdb reanalysed the 5' RACE reads using MiXCR and keeps one entry per CDR3 protein. The sample lists some 890,000 distinct CDR3 sequences, 25% to 30% occurring once. These same data were also listed under a study on T cells of mothers and their children. This second study notes: Each donor was one of three healthy Caucasian mothers or one of their six children. In both related and unrelated pairs, TCR recombination output is shaped similarly by thymic selection.

The sequencing sample was made of blood. The V and J genes are TRBV6-1 and TRBJ2-3, with unresolved D. The receptor was isolated from a woman aged 40 to 55 in good health. Here the CDR3 reads CASSEDASLSTDTQYF. For the CDR3, the DNA is TGTGCCAGCAGTGAAGATGCTAGTCTTAGCACAGATACGCAGTATTTT.